This T cell receptor beta chain was profiled in a study of TIL therapy for anti-PD-1-resistant metastatic lung cancer. The libraries were made with immunoSEQ v3. Using immunoSEQ multiplex PCR, the repertoire was profiled, and TCRdb retains in-frame clones only, with some absent. The sample comprises tens of thousands of clones, around 86% of which are singletons, and more than 4.5% rests with the top ten. The time point was: pre-treatment sample, taken before nivolumab and TIL therapy. With 0 bases removed from V and 7 bases from J, the gap between germline ends came to 6 bases. Germline assignment: CDR1 GTSNPN and CDR2 SVGIG (reference sequence). This CDR3 has 11 amino acids.

The source was blood, collected at baseline. The TCR originated in a person aged 25 to 80 with non-small cell lung cancer. The chain employs TRBV30 and TRBJ2-5; D is unresolved. CDR3 DNA: TGTGCCTGGAGTGTAGGGTGGACCCAGTACTTC. It yields the protein CAWSVGWTQYF.